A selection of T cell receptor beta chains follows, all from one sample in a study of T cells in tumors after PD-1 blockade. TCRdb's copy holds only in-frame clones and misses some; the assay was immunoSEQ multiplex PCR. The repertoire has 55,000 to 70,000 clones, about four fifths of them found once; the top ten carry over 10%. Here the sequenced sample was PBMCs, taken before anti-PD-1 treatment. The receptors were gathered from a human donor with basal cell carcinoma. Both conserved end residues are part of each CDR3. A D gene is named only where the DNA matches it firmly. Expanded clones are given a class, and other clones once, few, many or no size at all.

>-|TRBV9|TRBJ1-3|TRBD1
TGTGCCAGCAGCGTAGCCGGGGACAGCTCTGGAAACACCATATATTTT
CASSVAGDSSGNTIYF
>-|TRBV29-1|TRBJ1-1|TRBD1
TGCAGCGTTGAAGGACAGGGGCGACGGACTGAAGCTTTCTTT
CSVEGQGRRTEAFF
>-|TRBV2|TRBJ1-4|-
TGTGCCAGCAGACTACAGGGAACTAATGAAAAACTGTTTTTT
CASRLQGTNEKLFF
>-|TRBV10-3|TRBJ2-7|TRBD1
TGTGCCATCAGTGAGTCAACAGGGGGCTCGTCCGAGTACTTC
CAISESTGGSSEYF
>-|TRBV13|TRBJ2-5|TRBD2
TGTGCCAGCAGCTTCCTCGGCGGGGGTAAAGAGACCCAGTACTTC
CASSFLGGGKETQYF
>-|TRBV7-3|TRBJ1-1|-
TGTGCCAGCAGCTTAAGTGGAATTGGCAGGGGTTTGAACACTGAAGCTTTCTTT
CASSLSGIGRGLNTEAFF
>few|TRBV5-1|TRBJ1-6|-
TGCGCCAGCAGCTTGGCTGGGAGATCACCCCTCCACTTT
CASSLAGRSPLHF
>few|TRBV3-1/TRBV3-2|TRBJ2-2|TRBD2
TGTGCCAGCAGCCCTTATGCTACTAGCGGGGGGGCACGTGGCACCGGGGAGCTGTTTTTT
CASSPYATSGGARGTGELFF
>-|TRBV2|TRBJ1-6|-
TGTGCCAGCAGGGGGCCTAATTCACCCCTCCACTTT
CASRGPNSPLHF
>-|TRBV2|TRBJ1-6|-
TGTGCCAGCAGTGAGGCAGAAACTAATTCACCCCTCCACTTT
CASSEAETNSPLHF
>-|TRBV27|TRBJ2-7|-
TGTGCCAGCAGCCTCGCGACGGGGGCCTACGAGCAGTACTTC
CASSLATGAYEQYF
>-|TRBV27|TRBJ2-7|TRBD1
TGTGCCAGCAGTTCGACAGGGCCCTACGAGCAGTACTTC
CASSSTGPYEQYF
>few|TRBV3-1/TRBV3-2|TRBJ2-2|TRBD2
TGTGCCAGCAGCCAAGAATCGTGGCTAGCGGGGGGGTACACCGGGGAGCTGTTTTTT
CASSQESWLAGGYTGELFF
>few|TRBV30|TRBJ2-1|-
TGTGCCTGGATGGGGTCAAGCTCCTACAATGAGCAGTTCTTC
CAWMGSSSYNEQFF
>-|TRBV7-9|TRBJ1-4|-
TGTGCCAGCAGCTTACTACAGGGCAATGAAAAACTGTTTTTT
CASSLLQGNEKLFF
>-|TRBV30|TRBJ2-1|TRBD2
TGTGCCTGGAGCGCGGGGGGACCCAATGAGCAGTTCTTC
CAWSAGGPNEQFF
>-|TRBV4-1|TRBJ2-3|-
TGCGCCAGCAGCCAAGCGGGTCAGGCAGATACGCAGTATTTT
CASSQAGQADTQYF
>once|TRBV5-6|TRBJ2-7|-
TGTGCCAGCAGCTTGGGCCGGGGATTCTACGAGCAGTACTTC
CASSLGRGFYEQYF
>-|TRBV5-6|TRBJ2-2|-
TGTGCCAGCTTACGGATATCCTTTTCCGGGGAGCTGTTTTTT
CASLRISFSGELFF
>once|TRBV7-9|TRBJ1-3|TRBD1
TGTGCCAGCAGCTTAGCTGGGACAGAAGCTGGAAACACCATATATTTT
CASSLAGTEAGNTIYF
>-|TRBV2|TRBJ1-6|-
TGTGCCAGCAGTGAGGGTCGCAGCTCCTATAATTCACCCCTCCACTTT
CASSEGRSSYNSPLHF
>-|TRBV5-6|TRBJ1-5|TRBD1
TGTGCCAGCAGCTCAGGACAGGTCAATCAGCCCCAGCATTTT
CASSSGQVNQPQHF
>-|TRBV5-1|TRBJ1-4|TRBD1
TGCGCCAGCAGCTTCGGCAGGGGGCGAGAAAAACTGTTTTTT
CASSFGRGREKLFF
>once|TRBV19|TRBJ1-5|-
TGTGCCAGTACCTTGGGCCACAATCAGCCCCAGCATTTT
CASTLGHNQPQHF
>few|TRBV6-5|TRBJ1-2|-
TGTGCCAGCAGCCAAACAGGGAACTATGGCTACACCTTC
CASSQTGNYGYTF
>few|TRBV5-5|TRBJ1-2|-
TGTGCCAGCAGCTTGGAGACCGGGACACGGAGAAAAAACTATGGCTACACCTTC
CASSLETGTRRKNYGYTF
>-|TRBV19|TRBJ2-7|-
TGTGCCAGTAGTAGATACGCAGGACAGCGATCCTACGAGCAGTACTTC
CASSRYAGQRSYEQYF
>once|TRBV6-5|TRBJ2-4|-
TGTGCCAGCACTTTAAGGGGCTCCAAAAACATTCAGTACTTC
CASTLRGSKNIQYF
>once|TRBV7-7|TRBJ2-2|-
TGTGCTAGCAGCTTAGGGGCATCGGACACCGGGGAGCTGTTTTTT
CASSLGASDTGELFF
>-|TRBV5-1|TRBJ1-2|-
TGCGCCAGCAGCTTGGACAGAGGGCCGAATGGCTACACCTTC
CASSLDRGPNGYTF
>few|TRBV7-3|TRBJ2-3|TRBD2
TGTGCCAGCAGCGCGGCCGGGGGGACTAGCGGGTCAGATACGCAGTATTTT
CASSAAGGTSGSDTQYF
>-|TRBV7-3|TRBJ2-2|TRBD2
TGTGCCAGCAGCTTAACTCCGGGACTAGCGGGGGGGCAAGGAGCCGGGGAGCTGTTTTTT
CASSLTPGLAGGQGAGELFF
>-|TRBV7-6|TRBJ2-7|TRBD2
TGTGCCAGCAGCTTATCGACTAGCGGGGCTAACGAGCAGTACTTC
CASSLSTSGANEQYF
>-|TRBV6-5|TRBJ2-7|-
TGTGCCAGCAGTTACTCTCGGGGGACATACGAGCAGTACTTC
CASSYSRGTYEQYF
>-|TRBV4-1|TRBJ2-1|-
TGCGCCAGCAGCCAACCCCTTGCGGGGAAGCTCTACGTTGAGCAGTTCTTC
CASSQPLAGKLYVEQFF
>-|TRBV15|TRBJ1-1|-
TGTGCCACCAGCAGAGTCCAGGGGAGAACTGAAGCTTTCTTT
CATSRVQGRTEAFF
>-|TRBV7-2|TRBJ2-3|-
TGTGCCAGCAGCTTAGGGGTAGGGGCAGATACGCAGTATTTT
CASSLGVGADTQYF
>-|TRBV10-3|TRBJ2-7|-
TGTGCCATCAGCCGGTCAGGACCCCATTCCCAGGACGAGCAGTACTTC
CAISRSGPHSQDEQYF
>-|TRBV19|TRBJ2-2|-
TGTGCCAGTAGTATTTGGGGAAACACCGGGGAGCTGTTTTTT
CASSIWGNTGELFF
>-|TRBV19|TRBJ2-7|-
TGTGCCAGGTTCTACGAGCAGTACTTC
CARFYEQYF